Reported below is one T cell receptor beta chain. As yet, its antigen is unknown. The germline CDR1 and CDR2 sequences are SQVTM and ANQGSEA. The junction had 4 bases not matched to a gene; V was cut back by 3 bases and J by 1 base. The length of the CDR3 is 14 residues. PCR primers comprised 60 Vbeta and 13 Jbeta primers. Some clones are missing from TCRdb's copy, which holds only in-frame ones; the method was immunoSEQ multiplex PCR. The table lists roughly 150,000 clones, roughly 72% of them singletons. The sample comes from a study of cytomegalovirus exposure and HLA in healthy donors. Study details: Falling in the Caucasian-associated ancestry cluster were 81% of about 400 genotyped donors. Study results and limitations: Later, an analysis showed that TCR beta chains associated with HLA were more clonally expanded than others that were equally common. In a later analysis, across HLA loci, associated TCR counts were highest for DRB1, lowest for HLA-C. Most sequenced TCRs were rare (though some public TCRs occurred in many donors).

Sequencing was done on a sample of PBMCs. This chain links TRBV29-1 with TRBJ2-3; 7 nucleotides align to TRBD2. This clonotype was sampled from a man between 40 and 49 years old in good health and CMV-seronegative. The chain's CDR3 is CSVERGTGTDTQYF. CDR3 nucleotide sequence: TGCAGCGTTGAGCGGGGGACGGGCACAGATACGCAGTATTTT.